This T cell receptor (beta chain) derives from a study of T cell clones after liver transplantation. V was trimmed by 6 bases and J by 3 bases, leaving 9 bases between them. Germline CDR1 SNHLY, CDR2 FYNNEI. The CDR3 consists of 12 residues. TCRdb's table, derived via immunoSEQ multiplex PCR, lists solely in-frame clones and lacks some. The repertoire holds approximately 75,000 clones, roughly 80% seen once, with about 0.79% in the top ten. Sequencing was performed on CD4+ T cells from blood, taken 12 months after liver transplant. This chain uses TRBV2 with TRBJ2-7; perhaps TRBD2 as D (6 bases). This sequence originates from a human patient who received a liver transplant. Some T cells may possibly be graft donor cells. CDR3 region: CASREGSYEQYF. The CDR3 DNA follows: TGTGCCAGCAGGGAGGGCAGCTACGAGCAGTACTTC.